This T cell receptor beta chain comes out of a study of shared clonotypes between healthy human individuals (dated by TCRdb to 2020 to 2022). Regarding the complete study: The cohort included three men and a couple of women between 18 and 49 years of age. Per donor, three plates each were used for CD4 naive and CD4 memory, two for CD8 naive, and one for CD8 memory. To estimate repertoire size and how much clonotypes are shared between individuals, the study performed deep sequencing of blood TCR repertoires from roughly five healthy adults. To increase sequencing depth and limit assay-specific biases, TCR repertoire library preparation and sequencing were carried out by different laboratories using diverse techniques. Per donor, leukapheresis produced somewhere between about 0.94 and 9.5 billion PBMCs.

From the germline V gene, CDR1 is MNHEY and CDR2 is SVGAGI. The CDR3 starts with the cysteine, ends with the phenylalanine, and has 16 residues. Here the CDR3 DNA is all that survives: 48 bases in frame from base 1. The V end loses 2 bases and the J end loses 0 bases, and a stretch of 8 bases separates them. In regard to this clone: Its antigen specificity is not known. There are no base qualities to consult, and no much larger clone falls within one base.

The donors were healthy, HIV-negative adults who had no recently reported acute infections or vaccinations. Every donor was a Caucasian adult residing in Nashville, Tennessee, USA. Magnetic negative selection was used to enrich CD4+ T cells, after which naive cells were positively selected on CD45RA and the negative fraction became the memory subset. Blood was collected by leukapheresis, and PBMCs were isolated by Ficoll-Histopaque density gradient centrifugation and then cryopreserved in liquid nitrogen vapor phase. Analytical flow cytometry was used to check the purity and quantity of each magnetically sorted T cell population. Genomic DNA was isolated from each sorted fraction and quantified by UV absorbance on a Nanodrop 2000c. Study-wide findings and limitations: The small number of donors limited the genetic and exposure-history diversity represented. Pairwise subsampling indicated that sequencing depth was expected to affect the degree of clonotype sharing among donors. Sharing across a few donors was observed for approximately 5% of naive CD4, 3.5% of naive CD8, about 2.3% of memory CD4, and less than 0.45% of memory CD8 clonotypes. Higher generation probabilities were observed for clonotypes shared by all four sorted-subset donors than for non-shared clonotypes. Only blood was sampled, and tissue TCR repertoires likely differ from those in blood. Incomplete sequencing was indicated by rarefaction of sorted-subset datasets, despite the large sequencing depth. Naive subsets generally had larger estimated clonotype richness than memory subsets.

Using the deep immunoSEQ assay, multiplex PCR amplified TCR CDR3 regions from genomic DNA. Extracted genomic DNA from each cell subset was spread evenly across all wells of several immunoSEQ 96-well plates, with each plate serving as a replicate. Each replicate PCR for sorted subsets received around 210 ng genomic DNA, equal to around 32,000 T cell genomes. The purified libraries were quantified using a Qubit 3.0 fluorometer, sized with a Bioanalyzer 2100, and then quantified again using the KAPA Library Quantification kit. Every immunoSEQ 96-well plate was sequenced on a separate single-read 150-cycle Illumina NextSeq 550 flow cell. Per the authors' processing: The immunoSEQ output contained only junctional sequences without quality scores, so filtering could not match that applied to full-length reads. To assign V/J genes and CDR3, sequences were annotated using PyIR, a Python wrapper for IgBLAST v1.9, with IMGT germline references. Any read was removed if the V/J assignment was weak (E-value above 1e-6), the CDR3 was missing, or the read contained stop codons, out-of-frame junctions, or ambiguous translated residues. V3J clonotypes were defined as sequences sharing an identical inferred V gene, J gene, and CDR3 amino acid sequence. Percentage overlap between repertoires was computed as shared unique clonotypes divided by the size of the smaller repertoire. Repertoire richness was assessed with RTK rarefaction, the Chao1 estimator, and Recon v2.1 estimates of unobserved clonotypes. Generation probabilities were computed with OLGA for all TCRbeta clonotypes obtained by the gDNA method from several donors. In TCRdb, the immuneACCESS table is reduced to in-frame sequences with V and J assigned. These tables do not hold every clone; where another copy was compared, an unresolved V gene accounts for under half, and the others remain unexplained. Clone size and the V and J calls come from that table; the DNA yielded D and trimming. Recorded for this sample are some 2,100,000 clones; roughly 95% of them occurred a single time. The ten largest clones take up approximately 0.13% of the sample.

The V gene is TRBV6-5 and the J gene is TRBJ2-6; 5 matching bases give a weak D call of TRBD2. The clonotype was recovered from a man between 18 and 35 years old in good health. The sequencing input was naive CD4+ T cells sorted from blood. The sample's cell subset or site label, decoded: CD45RA+ positively selected. This receptor carries the CDR3 CASSYGSISGANVLTF. Here is the DNA: TGTGCCAGCAGTTACGGGAGCATCTCTGGGGCCAACGTCCTGACTTTC.